The 7 T cell receptor beta chains below come from one sample, sequenced in a study of prognosis after radiotherapy for stage I lung cancer (dated by TCRdb to the early 2020s). The listed sequencing device is Illumina HiSeq 3000. The TCR beta CDR3 region was amplified from genomic DNA by two rounds of multiplex PCR. The first PCR round used primers specific to each TRBV and TRBJ gene, with sequences filed in Chinese patent CN105087789A. TCRdb redid the processing of the public reads, applying fastp at Q25 and MiXCR, and retained in-frame beta chains. Entries are consolidated by CDR3 protein sequence, retaining the most common genes and DNA. The sample includes roughly 23,000 distinct CDR3 sequences, with 35% to 45% observed a single time. 31% of the sample is taken by the ten largest. The source was PBMCs, collected before or after stereotactic body radiation therapy (not recorded which). The receptors come from a donor over 45 with non-small cell lung cancer.

This clonotype was seen at least ten times. This rearrangement joins TRBV3-2 to TRBJ2-5; TRBD2 is the table's D call and was not checked against the DNA. TRBV3-2 is labeled a pseudogene. The CDR3 is 16 amino acids. The DNA of the CDR3 is TGTGCCAGCAGCCACAACCACGGGAGGACCCAAGAGACCCAGTACTTC. This translates into CASSHNHGRTQETQYF.

This clonotype came up many times. The genes are TRBV19 and TRBJ2-3; no definite D call. Germline CDR1 and CDR2: LNHDA and SQIVND (reference sequence). This CDR3 is built from 13 residues. V was cut by 1 base and J by 5 bases, with 7 bases left in between. CDR3 amino acids: CASSIVWGDTQYF. CDR3 nucleotides: TGTGCCAGTAGTATAGTGTGGGGAGATACGCAGTATTTT.

This clonotype has ten or more counts. The chain joins TRBV6-2 or TRBV6-3 to TRBJ1-5; D is unresolved. In germline, CDR1 is MNHEY, CDR2 SVGEGT. Deletions cut 2 bases from V and 0 bases from J, with 11 bases between. The CDR3 spans 16 residues. The CDR3 nucleotides are TGTGCCAGCAGTTACCGGGGTAGAGGTAGCAATCAGCCCCAGCATTTT. Encoded protein: CASSYRGRGSNQPQHF.

This clonotype was observed at least ten times. The V gene is TRBV9, the J gene TRBJ2-3; 12 bases align to TRBD1. J was trimmed by 9 bases and V by 4 bases; bases with no gene match: 12. The CDR3 is 16 amino acids. Germline loops: CDR1 SGDLS, CDR2 YYNGEE. CDR3 in DNA: TGTGCCAGCAGCCGGGTGGGACAGGGGGCGATAGACACGCAGTATTTT. This codes for CASSRVGQGAIDTQYF.

This clonotype is medium-sized. The chain uses TRBV19 and TRBJ1-2; no clear D gene. CDR1 is LNHDA and CDR2 is SQIVND in the germline V gene (reference sequence). CDR3 length equals 12 residues. V lost 3 bases to trimming and J lost 5 bases, with 7 bases between them. In DNA, the CDR3 is TGTGCCAGTAGTATTTTCGGGTATGGCTACACCTTC. Translated, it gives CASSIFGYGYTF.

This clonotype was counted at least ten times. This sequence joins TRBV9 and TRBJ1-5, with D possibly matching TRBD1 (6 bases). Germline values: CDR1 SGDLS, CDR2 YYNGEE. Trimming pared 8 bases from V and 0 bases from J, leaving 15 bases between. The CDR3 spans 15 residues. This CDR3 is CARQAPGHSNQPQHF. Here the CDR3 DNA reads TGTGCCAGACAAGCCCCGGGACATAGCAATCAGCCCCAGCATTTT.

Comment on this clonotype: A much larger clonotype is one base distant, so this may be a read error. The chain employs TRBV7-9 and TRBJ1-1; the D is unclear. The V end lost 10 bases, the J end lost 3 bases, and 18 bases lay between the germline ends. The CDR3 spans 14 residues. CDR1 is SEHNR, CDR2 FQNEAQ, per germline (reference sequence). The CDR3 here is CATHTLGLDTEAFF. In DNA form, the CDR3 reads TGTGCCACCCACACGCTCGGGTTGGACACTGAAGCTTTCTTT.